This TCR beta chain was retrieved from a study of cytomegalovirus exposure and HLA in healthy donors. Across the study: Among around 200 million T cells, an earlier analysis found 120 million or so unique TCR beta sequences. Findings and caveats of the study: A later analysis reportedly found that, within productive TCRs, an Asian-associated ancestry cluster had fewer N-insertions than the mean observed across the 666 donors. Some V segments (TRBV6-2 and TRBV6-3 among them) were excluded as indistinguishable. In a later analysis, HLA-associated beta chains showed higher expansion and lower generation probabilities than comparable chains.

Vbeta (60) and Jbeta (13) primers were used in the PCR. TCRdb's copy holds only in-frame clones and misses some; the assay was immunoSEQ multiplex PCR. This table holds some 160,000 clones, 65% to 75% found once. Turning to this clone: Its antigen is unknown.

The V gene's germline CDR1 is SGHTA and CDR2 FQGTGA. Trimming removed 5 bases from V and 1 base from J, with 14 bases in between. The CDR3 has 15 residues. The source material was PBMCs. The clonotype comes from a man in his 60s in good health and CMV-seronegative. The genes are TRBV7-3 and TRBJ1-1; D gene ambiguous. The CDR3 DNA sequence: TGTGCCAGCAGCCCCTTGGGGAGCCGGAACACTGAAGCTTTCTTT. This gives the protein CASSPLGSRNTEAFF.